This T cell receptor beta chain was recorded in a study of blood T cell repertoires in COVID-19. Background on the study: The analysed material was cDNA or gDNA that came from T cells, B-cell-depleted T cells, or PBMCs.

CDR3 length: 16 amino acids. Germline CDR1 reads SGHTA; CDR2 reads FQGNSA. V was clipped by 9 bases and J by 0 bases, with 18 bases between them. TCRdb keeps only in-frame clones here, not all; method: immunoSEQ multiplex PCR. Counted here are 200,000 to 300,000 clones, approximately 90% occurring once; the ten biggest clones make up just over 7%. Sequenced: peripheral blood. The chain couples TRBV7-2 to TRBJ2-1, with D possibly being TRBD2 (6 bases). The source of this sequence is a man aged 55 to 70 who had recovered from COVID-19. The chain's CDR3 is CARGHRAGSSYNEQFF. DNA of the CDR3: TGTGCCAGGGGCCACCGGGCGGGGAGCTCCTACAATGAGCAGTTCTTC.